The 17 T cell receptor beta chains below were found in one sample sequenced in a study of blood T cell repertoires in COVID-19. Sequencing was performed with immunoSEQ multiplex PCR; in TCRdb, only in-frame clones are kept and a portion is missing. The data show about 350,000 clones, 88% seen once. The specimen was peripheral blood. These receptor sequences come from a woman aged 70-85 years with COVID-19, enrolled during active disease.

The chain has TRBV7-2 and TRBJ1-6; D is undetermined. The ends were cut back, 4 bases at V and 8 bases at J, with 15 bases in the middle. The length of the CDR3 is 15 residues. Germline loops: CDR1 SGHTA, CDR2 FQGNSA. The CDR3 DNA is TGTGCCAGCAGCTCTACCGAACCGGGAGATTCACCCCTCCACTTT. Translated, it gives CASSSTEPGDSPLHF.

This clone was seen just once. The gene calls are TRBV4-3 and TRBJ2-7; 7 nucleotides agree with TRBD2. The CDR3 spans 13 residues. The germline gives CDR1 LGHNA, CDR2 YSLEER. Trimming took 4 bases from V and 2 from J; bases not matched to a gene: 2. CDR3 sequence: CASSLGGTYEQYF. CDR3 DNA: TGCGCCAGCAGCCTGGGGGGGACCTACGAGCAGTACTTC.

The chain joins TRBV7-2 to TRBJ1-5; no definite D call. Trimming took 3 bases from V and 3 from J, leaving 6 bases between them. This CDR3 contains 13 residues. Germline CDR1 is SGHTA and CDR2 is FQGNSA. For the CDR3, the DNA is TGTGCCAGCAGCTTGCAGTTCAATCAGCCCCAGCATTTT. Translated, it gives CASSLQFNQPQHF. Combining the CDR3 with reference TRBV7-2 and TRBJ1-5 gives the whole variable domain GAGVSQSPSNKVTEKGKDVELRCDPISGHTALYWYRQSLGQGLEFLIYFQGNSAPDKSGLPSDRFSAERTGGSVSTLTIQRTQQEDSAVYLCASSLQFNQPQHFGDGTRLSIL.

This clone was observed a single time. The chain combines TRBV2 with TRBJ2-7; 10 bases map to TRBD2. V dropped 7 bases and J dropped 0; count of bases not matched to a gene: 6. Germline V lookup: CDR1 SNHLY, CDR2 FYNNEI. There are 15 residues in the CDR3. The CDR3 loop is CASTDVAGGSYEQYF. The CDR3 bases are TGTGCCAGCACCGACGTAGCGGGGGGCTCCTACGAGCAGTACTTC.

This clone was recorded many times. The chain has TRBV7-9 and TRBJ1-1; D might be TRBD1 (6 bases). CDR1 and CDR2 from the germline V gene are SEHNR and FQNEAQ (reference sequence). CDR3 length: 15 amino acids. V was pared by 5 bases and J by 6 bases, with 19 bases between. The CDR3 sequence is CASSPGGGGKSEAFF. CDR3 sequence (DNA): TGTGCCAGCAGCCCCGGAGGGGGGGGAAAGTCTGAAGCTTTCTTT.

The chain recombines TRBV2 with TRBJ2-7, with D perhaps TRBD1 (6 bases). Germline V gives CDR1 SNHLY, CDR2 FYNNEI. V dropped 4 bases and J dropped 4 bases, with 11 bases sitting between them. CDR3 length equals 13 residues. The CDR3 bases are TGTGCCAGCAGTGGGGGGACACCGTACGAGCAGTACTTC. Amino acids: CASSGGTPYEQYF.

The rearrangement joins TRBV7-9 to TRBJ1-2; the match to TRBD1 covers 11 bases. Germline V gives CDR1 SEHNR, CDR2 FQNEAQ (reference sequence). Trimming took 6 bases from V and 7 from J; bases not matched to a gene: 7. This CDR3 is 14 amino acids long. As DNA, the CDR3 is TGTGCCAGCAGTTTCCCGGGACAGGGGGTTGGCTACACCTTC. Translating gives CASSFPGQGVGYTF. Supplemented by reference TRBV7-9 and TRBJ1-2, the full variable domain reads DTGVSQNPRHKITKRGQNVTFRCDPISEHNRLYWYRQTLGQGPEFLTYFQNEAQLEKSRLLSDRFSAERPKGSFSTLEIQRTEQGDSAMYLCASSFPGQGVGYTFGSGTRLTVV.

The chain joins TRBV6-6 to TRBJ1-6; D not certain. This CDR3 spans 15 amino acids. V was trimmed by 4 bases and J by 7 bases, leaving 14 bases between them. Germline V gene lookup returns CDR1 MNHNY and CDR2 SVGAGI (reference sequence). CDR3 DNA sequence: TGTGCCAGCAGTTTGGAGGGCGATTGGAATTCACCCCTCCACTTT. Translated, it gives CASSLEGDWNSPLHF.

The V gene is TRBV27, the J gene TRBJ2-5; 7 positions match TRBD1. V gave up 6 bases and J gave up 0 bases; unmatched junction bases: 4. Germline V gene lookup returns CDR1 MNHEY and CDR2 SMNVEV (reference sequence). The length of the CDR3 is 14 residues. This chain's CDR3 is CASSPGTDQETQYF. In nucleotides, the CDR3 is TGTGCCAGCAGCCCGGGGACAGACCAAGAGACCCAGTACTTC.

The chain is built from TRBV3-1 (or the pseudogene TRBV3-2) and TRBJ2-7, with 9 bases matching TRBD1. J lost 2 bases, V lost 4 bases, and 3 bases had no gene match. CDR1 is LGHDT and CDR2 is YNNKEL in the germline V gene (reference sequence). The CDR3 length is 14 residues. Here the CDR3 reads CASSPTGGAYEQYF. The CDR3 coding sequence is TGTGCCAGCAGCCCGACAGGGGGAGCCTACGAGCAGTACTTC.

The rearrangement uses TRBV19 and TRBJ1-1; D uncertain. CDR1 and CDR2 (germline): LNHDA, SQIVND (reference sequence). The CDR3 loop spans 12 amino acids. V was clipped by 5 bases and J by 3 bases, with 7 bases between them. As DNA, the CDR3 is TGTGCCAGTAGTTCGGTGGACACTGAAGCTTTCTTT. Residues: CASSSVDTEAFF. Using reference TRBV19 and TRBJ1-1 for the parts outside the CDR3, the full variable domain is DGGITQSPKYLFRKEGQNVTLSCEQNLNHDAMYWYRQDPGQGLRLIYYSQIVNDFQKGDIAEGYSVSREKKESFPLTVTSAQKNPTAFYLCASSSVDTEAFFGQGTRLTVV.

This sequence joins TRBV5-1 and TRBJ2-1; weak D call: TRBD2 (6 bases). CDR1 is SGHRS, CDR2 YFSETQ, per germline. The CDR3 consists of 13 residues. Between the trimmed V and J ends, which lost 0 bases and 7 bases, there was a span of 8 bases. CDR3 in DNA: TGCGCCAGCAGCTTGGGGGCGGGGAATGAGCAGTTCTTC. This codes for CASSLGAGNEQFF.

This sequence joins TRBV7-6 and TRBJ2-7; possible D gene TRBD1, 5 bases. Germline CDR1 reads SGHVS; CDR2 reads FNYEAQ. Between the trimmed V and J ends, which lost 5 bases and 0 bases, there was a span of 14 bases. CDR3 length: 15 residues. The CDR3 region has the DNA TGTGCCAGCAGCCCTACAGGCTCCTTCTCCTACGAGCAGTACTTC. Translating it yields CASSPTGSFSYEQYF.

The V gene is TRBV5-1, the J gene TRBJ2-7; D possibly corresponds to TRBD2 (7 bases). Trimming stripped 0 bases from V and 2 bases from J, with 15 bases between. The CDR3 covers 16 residues. From germline, CDR1 is SGHRS and CDR2 YFSETQ. CDR3 residues: CASSLDPTGGPYEQYF. The DNA for the CDR3 is TGCGCCAGCAGCTTGGACCCTACGGGGGGCCCCTACGAGCAGTACTTC.

This clone was observed a single time. CDR3 nucleotide sequence: TGTGCCTGGGAGACAGGGCCCGGAAACACCATATATTTT. Protein product: CAWETGPGNTIYF. This sequence joins TRBV30 and TRBJ1-3; 7 positions agree with TRBD1. With 5 bases clipped from V and 4 bases from J, the junction kept 5 bases outside the gene matches. The germline V gene has CDR1 GTSNPN and CDR2 SVGIG (reference sequence). The CDR3 covers 13 residues.

The chain links TRBV29-1 to TRBJ2-5; tentative D call: TRBD2 (6 bases). This CDR3 is built from 13 residues. The germline gives CDR1 SQVTM, CDR2 ANQGSEA. V was cut by 3 bases and J by 4 bases, with 12 bases left in between. CDR3 nucleotide sequence: TGCAGCGTTGAGGCGGAGGGAAGAGAGACCCAGTACTTC. This encodes CSVEAEGRETQYF.

This clone has only a few counts. CDR3 loop: CASSHGTGTGTNYGYTF. CDR3 DNA: TGTGCCAGCAGCCACGGGACCGGGACAGGGACTAACTATGGCTACACCTTC. The chain couples TRBV13 to TRBJ1-2, with TRBD1 matching over 9 bases. CDR3 length equals 17 residues. Germline V CDR1 and CDR2: PRHDT, FYEKMQ (reference sequence). J lost 0 bases, V lost 5 bases, and 10 bases had no gene match.